This section outlines one T cell receptor (beta chain) sequence together with its context. Its antigen remains unidentified. Measured with immunoSEQ multiplex PCR; TCRdb has only the in-frame clones, and not every one. The sample contains over 60,000 clones, around 80% of which appear only once. This entry comes from a study of T cell repertoires and HLA-DP antigens. Sequences were obtained from CD4+ T cells from PBMCs. The receptor was derived from a man in his sixties in good health and CMV-seronegative.

CDR3 DNA sequence: TGTGCCAGCAGCCCCCGTTCGGGAGTGAGGGAAGATACGCAGTATTTT. Its translation: CASSPRSGVREDTQYF. The genes are TRBV7-6 and TRBJ2-3; D may be TRBD2 (6 bases). The germline V and J ends were trimmed by 5 bases and 5 bases, with 20 bases remaining between them. The CDR3 is 16 amino acids. Germline lookup yields CDR1 SGHVS and CDR2 FNYEAQ.